Each of the 9 T cell receptor beta chains below was sequenced from the same sample in a study of OX40 agonist ivuxolimab in advanced cancers. Clones were read by immunoSEQ multiplex PCR, and TCRdb kept only the in-frame ones, dropping some. The profile shows 78,000 or so clones, 92% of them singletons. This material consisted of CD4+ or CD8+ T cells sorted from blood, taken in a trial of the OX40 agonist ivuxolimab. Receptors were obtained from an adult with an advanced solid tumor such as melanoma, head and neck, liver or kidney cancer.

The genes are TRBV13 and TRBJ2-7; a weak D match, TRBD1 (6 bases). The germline gives CDR1 PRHDT, CDR2 FYEKMQ (reference sequence). V shed 1 base and J shed 5 bases, with 15 bases lying between them. The CDR3 covers 15 residues. The CDR3 reads CASSLAGQGNHEQYF. The CDR3 DNA is TGTGCCAGCAGCTTAGCTGGCCAGGGGAATCACGAGCAGTACTTC.

Regarding this clone: The junction differs from germline at one of its ends, possibly a read error. Other DNA sequences in the same sample also yield this CDR3. The chain links TRBV25-1 to TRBJ1-6, with unresolved D. Germline-derived CDR1 and CDR2 are MGHDK and SYGVNS. The CDR3 spans 13 residues. CDR3 bases: TGTGCCAGCAGTGAATTCCGTTTGTCACCTCTCCACTTT. Its protein is CASSEFRLSPLHF.

This clone has only a few counts. The chain carries TRBV27 and TRBJ2-7, with 12 bases that match TRBD1. Germline trimming cut 1 base from V and 7 bases from J; bases unmatched to any gene: 5. Germline V CDR1 and CDR2: MNHEY, SMNVEV (reference sequence). The CDR3 consists of 15 residues. Written as DNA, the CDR3 is TGTGCCAGCAGTTTATGGGGACAGGGGGCGGGAGAGCAGTACTTC. Translating gives CASSLWGQGAGEQYF.

This clone showed up just a few times. The chain employs TRBV11-2 and TRBJ1-2; D might be TRBD1 (6 bases). Trimming took off 5 bases at V and 6 bases at J, with 13 bases between the two ends. The CDR3 totals 13 residues. CDR1 is SGHAT and CDR2 is FQNNGV in the germline V gene. The CDR3 nucleotides read TGTGCCAGCAGCGAGAGAGGGGGGAATGGCTACACCTTC. Amino acid sequence: CASSERGGNGYTF.

The chain combines TRBV10-3 with TRBJ1-5; D gene unclear. V was cut by 3 bases and J by 0 bases, with 18 bases left in between. CDR1 ENHRY and CDR2 SYGVKD come from the germline V gene. There are 18 residues in the CDR3. Here the CDR3 DNA reads TGTGCCATCAGTGACGGGCCAGACCCCTATTATAGCAATCAGCCCCAGCATTTT. This gives the protein CAISDGPDPYYSNQPQHF.

J is TRBJ1-2 and V is TRBV19; 11 positions agree with TRBD1. The CDR3 is 14 amino acids. CDR1 is LNHDA and CDR2 is SQIVND in the germline V gene (reference sequence). Trimming took 5 bases from V and 4 from J; bases not matched to a gene: 3. CDR3 protein: CASSLGQGGYGYTF. The CDR3 DNA sequence: TGTGCCAGTAGTTTGGGACAGGGGGGCTATGGCTACACCTTC.

The chain recombines TRBV7-9 with TRBJ2-5; D unresolved. With 3 bases removed from V and 11 bases from J, the gap between germline ends came to 10 bases. The CDR3 is 11 residues long. The germline CDR1 and CDR2 sequences are SEHNR and FQNEAQ (reference sequence). This CDR3 reads CASSFLMEQYF. The CDR3 DNA reads TGTGCCAGCAGCTTTCTTATGGAGCAGTACTTC.

The genes are TRBV7-8 and TRBJ2-1; 13 bases fit TRBD2. Trimming at V came to 5 bases and at J to 7 bases, leaving 17 bases not matched to a gene. Germline CDR1 SGHVS, CDR2 FQNEAQ. This CDR3 has 19 residues. The CDR3 is CASSDSGLAGNYGKNEQFF. The CDR3 coding sequence is TGTGCCAGCAGCGATTCGGGACTAGCGGGGAACTACGGGAAAAATGAGCAGTTCTTC. Full variable domain (rest looked up from reference TRBV7-8 and TRBJ2-1): GAGVSQSPRYKVAKRGQDVALRCDPISGHVSLFWYQQALGQGPEFLTYFQNEAQLDKSGLPSDRFFAERPEGSVSTLKIQRTQQEDSAVYLCASSDSGLAGNYGKNEQFFGPGTRLTVL.

This clone was observed a single time. The V call is TRBV7-6, the J call TRBJ2-7, with TRBD2 identical over 7 bases. J was trimmed by 7 bases and V by 0 bases; bases with no gene match: 0. The CDR3 is 12 amino acids. Germline V gene data show CDR1 as SGHVS and CDR2 as FNYEAQ. The CDR3 nucleotides read TGTGCCAGCAGCTTAGCGGGGGGGGAGCAGTACTTC. Translation: CASSLAGGEQYF.